This T cell receptor beta chain was found in a study of shared T cell receptors in the human thymus. The germline CDR1 and CDR2 sequences are MDHEN and SYDVKM. The germline V and J ends were trimmed by 6 bases and 0 bases, with 12 bases remaining between them. This CDR3 is 15 amino acids long. Sequenced by immunoSEQ multiplex PCR; TCRdb stores in-frame clones only, minus some. This sample carries a few hundred thousand clones, roughly 94% of them seen once, and the ten largest clones take roughly 0.02%. This sequence originates from a human donor. This chain links TRBV28 with TRBJ1-5; D unresolved. Specimen: thymocytes. The DNA of the CDR3 is TGTGCCAGCAGGAGAAGGGAAAATAGCAATCAGCCCCAGCATTTT. This sequence encodes CASRRRENSNQPQHF.